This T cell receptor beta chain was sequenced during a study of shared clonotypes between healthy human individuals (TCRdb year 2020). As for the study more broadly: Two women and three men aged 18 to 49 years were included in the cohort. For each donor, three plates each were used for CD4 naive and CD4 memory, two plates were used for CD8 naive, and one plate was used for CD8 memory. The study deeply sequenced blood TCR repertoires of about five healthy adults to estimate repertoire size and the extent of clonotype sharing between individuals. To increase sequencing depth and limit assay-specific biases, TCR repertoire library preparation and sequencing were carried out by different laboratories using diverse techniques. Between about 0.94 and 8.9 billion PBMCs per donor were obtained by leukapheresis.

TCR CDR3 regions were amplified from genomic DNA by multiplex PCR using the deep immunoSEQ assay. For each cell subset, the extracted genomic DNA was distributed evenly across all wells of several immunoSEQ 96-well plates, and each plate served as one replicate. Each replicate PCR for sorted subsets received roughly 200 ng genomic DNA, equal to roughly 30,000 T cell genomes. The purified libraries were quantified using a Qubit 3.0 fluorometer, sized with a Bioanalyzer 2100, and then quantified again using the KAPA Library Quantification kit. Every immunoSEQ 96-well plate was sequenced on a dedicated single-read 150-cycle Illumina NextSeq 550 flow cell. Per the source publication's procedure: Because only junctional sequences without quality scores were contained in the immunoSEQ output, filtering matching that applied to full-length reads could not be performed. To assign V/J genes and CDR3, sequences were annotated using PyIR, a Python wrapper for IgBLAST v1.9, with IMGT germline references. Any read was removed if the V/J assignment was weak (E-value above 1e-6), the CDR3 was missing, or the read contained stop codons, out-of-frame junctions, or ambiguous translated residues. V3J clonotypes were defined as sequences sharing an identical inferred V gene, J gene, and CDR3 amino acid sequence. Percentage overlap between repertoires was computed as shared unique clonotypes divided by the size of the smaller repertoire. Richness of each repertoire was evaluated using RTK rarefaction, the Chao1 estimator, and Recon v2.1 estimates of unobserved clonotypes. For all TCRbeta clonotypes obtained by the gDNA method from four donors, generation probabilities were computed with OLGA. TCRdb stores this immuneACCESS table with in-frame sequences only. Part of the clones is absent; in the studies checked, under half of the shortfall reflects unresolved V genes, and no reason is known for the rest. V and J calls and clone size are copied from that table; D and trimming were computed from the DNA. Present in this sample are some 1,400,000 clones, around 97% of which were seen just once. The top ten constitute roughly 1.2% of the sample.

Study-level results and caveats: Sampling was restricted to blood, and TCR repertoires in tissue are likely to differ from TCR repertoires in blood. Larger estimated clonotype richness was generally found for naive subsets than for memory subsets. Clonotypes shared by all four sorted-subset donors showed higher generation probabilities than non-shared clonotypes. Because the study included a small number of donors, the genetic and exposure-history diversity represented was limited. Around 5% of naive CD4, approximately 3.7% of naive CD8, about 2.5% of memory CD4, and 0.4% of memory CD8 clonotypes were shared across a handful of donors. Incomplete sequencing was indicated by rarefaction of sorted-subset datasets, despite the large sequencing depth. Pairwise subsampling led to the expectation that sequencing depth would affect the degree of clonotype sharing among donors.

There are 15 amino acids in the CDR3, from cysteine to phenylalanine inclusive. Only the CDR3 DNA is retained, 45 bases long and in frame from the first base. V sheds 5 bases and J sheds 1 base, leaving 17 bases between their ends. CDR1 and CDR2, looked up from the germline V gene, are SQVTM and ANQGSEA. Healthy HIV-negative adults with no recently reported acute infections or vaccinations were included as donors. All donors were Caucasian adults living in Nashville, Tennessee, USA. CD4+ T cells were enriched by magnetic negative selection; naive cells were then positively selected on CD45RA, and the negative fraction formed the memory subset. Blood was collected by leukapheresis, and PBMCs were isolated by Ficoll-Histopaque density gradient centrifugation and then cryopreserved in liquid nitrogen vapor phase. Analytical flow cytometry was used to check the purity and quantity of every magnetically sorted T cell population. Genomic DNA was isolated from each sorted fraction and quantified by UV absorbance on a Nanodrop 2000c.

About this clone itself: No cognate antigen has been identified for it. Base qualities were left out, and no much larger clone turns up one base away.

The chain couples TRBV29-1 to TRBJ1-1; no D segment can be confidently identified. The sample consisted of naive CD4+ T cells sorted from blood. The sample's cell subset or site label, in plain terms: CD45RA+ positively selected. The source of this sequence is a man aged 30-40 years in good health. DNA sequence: TGCAGCGTTAGCCCTCGGGCGGCCCAGAACACTGAAGCTTTCTTT. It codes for CSVSPRAAQNTEAFF.